One and the same sample provided the 11 T cell receptor beta chains below, sequenced in a study of blood T cell repertoires in COVID-19 (TCRdb year 2020). The library was built by means of the immunoSEQ multiplex PCR assay. Not all clones reach the TCRdb copy of this immuneACCESS table, which keeps in-frame sequences only. Checked studies attribute under half of the gap to unresolved V genes and leave the rest unexplained. This sample is represented by over 150,000 clones; 65% to 90% of them were singletons. The top ten constitute more than 7.5% of the sample. Material: peripheral blood. These receptors all stem from a man aged 45-65 years with active or convalescent COVID-19.

CDR3 DNA: TGTGCCAGCAGCGTAGAGGGACTAGGTCCCTCCGTTACGCAGTATTTT. Amino acid sequence: CASSVEGLGPSVTQYF. V is TRBV9 and J is TRBJ2-3, with TRBD2 matching over 8 bases. Germline assignment: CDR1 SGDLS and CDR2 YYNGEE. This CDR3 is 16 amino acids long. V gave up 0 bases and J gave up 8 bases; unmatched junction bases: 11.

The gene calls are TRBV2 and TRBJ1-1, with D tentatively TRBD1 (5 bases). This CDR3 comprises 12 residues. The V gene's germline CDR1 is SNHLY and CDR2 FYNNEI. The germline V and J ends were trimmed by 6 bases and 2 bases, with 7 bases remaining between them. DNA of the CDR3: TGTGCCAGCAGGGGGCTTAACACTGAAGCTTTCTTT. As protein: CASRGLNTEAFF.

The chain uses TRBV29-1 and TRBJ2-3; TRBD2 matches at 8 bases. Germline CDR1 is SQVTM and CDR2 is ANQGSEA. This CDR3 has 13 residues. With V trimmed by 6 bases and J by 2 bases, 4 bases remained unmatched. In DNA, the CDR3 is TGCAGCGTGTCGCGGGAGGACACAGATACGCAGTATTTT. Translating gives CSVSREDTDTQYF.

This clone was detected once. The V call is TRBV14, the J call TRBJ1-1; a weak D match, TRBD1 (5 bases). V was shortened by 4 bases and J by 3 bases, with 15 bases between the two germline ends. Germline assignment: CDR1 SGHDN and CDR2 FVKESK. The CDR3 covers 15 residues. The CDR3 sequence: CASSPRLGADTEAFF. CDR3 DNA sequence: TGTGCCAGCAGCCCAAGGTTAGGGGCGGACACTGAAGCTTTCTTT.

The rearrangement joins TRBV18 to TRBJ2-5; 8 positions match TRBD2. From germline, CDR1 is KGHSH and CDR2 LQKENI. This CDR3 spans 13 amino acids. The J segment lost 2 bases and the V segment lost 6 bases, leaving 2 bases of the junction unmatched. CDR3 amino acids: CASSPSGQETQYF. The CDR3 DNA reads TGTGCCAGCTCTCCTAGCGGGCAAGAGACCCAGTACTTC.

The chain joins TRBV28 to TRBJ1-2, with no clear D. Germline assignment: CDR1 MDHEN and CDR2 SYDVKM. V was clipped by 1 base and J by 3 bases, with 18 bases between them. The CDR3 is made up of 17 amino acids. CDR3 amino acids: CASSLLTYTTGDYGYTF. CDR3 sequence (DNA): TGTGCCAGCAGTTTATTAACCTACACCACCGGGGACTATGGCTACACCTTC.

The rearrangement joins TRBV11-2 to TRBJ2-2; 10 positions match TRBD1. The CDR3 sequence is 17 residues long. Germline lookup yields CDR1 SGHAT and CDR2 FQNNGV. V lost 1 base and J lost 4; bases outside the gene matches: 6. The CDR3 region is CASSLATGGWGTGELFF. In DNA form, the CDR3 reads TGTGCCAGCAGCTTAGCGACAGGGGGCTGGGGCACCGGGGAGCTGTTTTTT.

The gene calls are TRBV5-1 and TRBJ1-1, with D maybe TRBD1 (5 bases). V was cut by 2 bases and J by 4 bases, with 15 bases left in between. Germline V gene sequence: CDR1 SGHRS, CDR2 YFSETQ. This CDR3 is 15 amino acids long. CDR3 residues: CASSFTQGAATEAFF. The DNA of the CDR3 is TGCGCCAGCAGCTTCACCCAAGGGGCCGCCACTGAAGCTTTCTTT.

The chain combines TRBV18 with TRBJ2-1; maybe TRBD2 (6 bases). Germline-derived CDR1 and CDR2 are KGHSH and LQKENI. With 2 bases removed from V and 10 bases from J, the gap between germline ends came to 12 bases. The CDR3 contains 13 residues. The CDR3, as DNA: TGTGCCAGCTCACCAAGGGACTTACGCGAGCAGTTCTTC. Translation: CASSPRDLREQFF.

The V gene is TRBV4-1, the J gene TRBJ2-7, with D uncertain. CDR1 is MGHRA and CDR2 is YSYEKL in the germline V gene. The V end was cut by 0 bases, the J end by 3 bases, with 12 bases between. This CDR3 is built from 15 residues. Written as DNA, the CDR3 is TGCGCCAGCAGCCAAGATCGCGGTAGTCACTACGAGCAGTACTTC. It codes for CASSQDRGSHYEQYF.

This clone was recorded once. This rearrangement joins TRBV29-1 to TRBJ2-2; D gene uncertain. The CDR3 has 14 residues. Germline V gives CDR1 SQVTM, CDR2 ANQGSEA. Trimming pared 3 bases from V and 5 bases from J, leaving 13 bases between. The CDR3 DNA follows: TGCAGCGTTGATGCCGAACCGGTAACCGGGGAGCTGTTTTTT. Translating it yields CSVDAEPVTGELFF.